This TCR beta chain was recovered during a study of T cells in severe cutaneous drug reactions (dated by TCRdb to the late 2010s). Looking at the study overall: Between about 2010 and 2018, patients were recruited from Taiwan, Thailand and a European registry network. Enrollment was limited to patients whose SJS/TEN or DRESS diagnosis was probable or definite according to RegiSCAR criteria. Libraries used iRepertoire multiplex PCR; authors cited a comparison showing similar capture of abundant clonotypes across iRepertoire and 5' RACE methods with or without UMI. The culprit drug was assigned using the Naranjo algorithm and the ALDEN drug causality algorithm. Patients in either the acute or the recovery stage provided biological samples, such as blister fluids/cells and PBMC. The study paired bulk TCR sequencing with single-cell sequencing, quantitative PCR validation, functional assays and transgenic mouse experiments.

Here is what the overall study found, with its caveats: The authors noted that whether the public TCR generalizes to SJS/TEN caused by other drugs still needs further study. CBZ-SJS/TEN patients showed strongly increased TRBV12-4 usage, with averages of about 32% in blister cells and roughly 5.2% in PBMC. Although undetectable or scarce in tolerant-control and healthy-donor PBMC, a public TCRbeta CDR3 was found in all seven CBZ-SJS/TEN blister samples, at a mean of roughly 15%.

For both bulk and single-cell sequencing, libraries were prepared with the iRepertoire multiplex PCR system and TCR subtype-specific primers. Bulk TCR beta libraries were generated by multiplex PCR with primers targeting V, D and J gene regions. Approximately 85-550 ng of RNA per sample was used as input for bulk TCR library preparation. An Illumina MiSeq was used to sequence the bulk TCR beta amplicons. The paper's data handling went like this. Sample misassignments and low-quality sequencing reads were filtered out during quality control steps. The CDR3 was defined as the amino acids lying between the Y[YFLI]C motif of the V gene and the [FW]GXGT motif of the J segment. The IMGT database was followed for TRBV and TRBJ gene assignments and CDR3 clonotypes. For each sample, TRBV expression was normalized against the mean for the same gene in PBMC from 40 to 55 healthy donors. TCRdb reprocessed the reads, so every CDR3 protein sequence counts as one entry and DNA is not shown. TCRdb's processing, not the authors', yielded these V and J calls. The sample table holds roughly 9,000 distinct CDR3 sequences. 20% to 30% of the sample is in the top ten clones.

As concerns this clonotype: Its antigen is still unknown.

Sequencing was performed on donors who were patients with carbamazepine-induced Stevens-Johnson syndrome or toxic epidermal necrolysis (CBZ-SJS/TEN). Next-generation sequencing was used to profile the T cell receptor repertoires of patients with drug-induced severe cutaneous adverse reactions in a search for drug-specific clonotypes. The RNA source was either peripheral blood mononuclear cells or blister cells from skin lesions. From cysteine to phenylalanine, the CDR3 is 13 amino acids long. Only the protein sequence is given. The germline V gene (reference sequence) gives CDR1 as MNHEY and CDR2 as SMNVEV.

The receptor's source is a human donor with a severe cutaneous adverse drug reaction. The chain was built from TRBV27 and TRBJ2-2; TCRdb lists TRBD2, though no DNA is available to test this call. The sample taken for sequencing was cells from a skin blister. The cell subset or site label for this specimen denotes: unsorted cells from skin lesion blisters. The CDR3 protein is CASSPLETGELFF.